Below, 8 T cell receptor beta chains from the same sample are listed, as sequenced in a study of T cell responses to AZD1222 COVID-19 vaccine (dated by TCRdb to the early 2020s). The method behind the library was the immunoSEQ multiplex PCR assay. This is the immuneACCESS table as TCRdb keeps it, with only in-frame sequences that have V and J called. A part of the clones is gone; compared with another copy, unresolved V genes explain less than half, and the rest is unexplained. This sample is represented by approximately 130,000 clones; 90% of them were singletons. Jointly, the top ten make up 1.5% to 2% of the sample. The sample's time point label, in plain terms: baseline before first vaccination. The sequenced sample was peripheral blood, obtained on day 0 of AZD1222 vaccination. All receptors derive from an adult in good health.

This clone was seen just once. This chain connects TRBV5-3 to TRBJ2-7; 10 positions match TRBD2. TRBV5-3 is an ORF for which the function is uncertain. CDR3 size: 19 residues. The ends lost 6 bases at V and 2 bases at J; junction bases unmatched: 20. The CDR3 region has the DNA TGTGCCAGAACCTGGACAGGTCGGCGCACTAGCGGGATCCCCTACGAGCAGTACTTC. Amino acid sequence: CARTWTGRRTSGIPYEQYF.

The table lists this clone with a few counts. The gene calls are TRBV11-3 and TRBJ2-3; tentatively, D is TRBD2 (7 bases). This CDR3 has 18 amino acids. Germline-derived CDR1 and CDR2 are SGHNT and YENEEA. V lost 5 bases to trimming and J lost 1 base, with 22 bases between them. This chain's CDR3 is CASSLWEGEYGGTDTQYF. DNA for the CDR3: TGTGCCAGCAGCCTATGGGAGGGGGAGTATGGCGGCACAGATACGCAGTATTTT.

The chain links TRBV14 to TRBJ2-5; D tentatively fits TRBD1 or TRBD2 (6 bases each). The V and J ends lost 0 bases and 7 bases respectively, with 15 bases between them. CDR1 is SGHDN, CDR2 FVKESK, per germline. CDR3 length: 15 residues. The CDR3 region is CASSQDPWRGATQYF. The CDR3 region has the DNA TGTGCCAGCAGCCAAGATCCATGGAGGGGGGCGACCCAGTACTTC.

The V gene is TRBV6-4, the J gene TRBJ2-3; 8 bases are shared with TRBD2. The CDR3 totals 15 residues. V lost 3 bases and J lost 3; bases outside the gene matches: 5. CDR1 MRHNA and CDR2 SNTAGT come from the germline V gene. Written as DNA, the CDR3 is TGTGCCAGCAGTGAAAGCGGGAGTAAGACAGATACGCAGTATTTT. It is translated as CASSESGSKTDTQYF.

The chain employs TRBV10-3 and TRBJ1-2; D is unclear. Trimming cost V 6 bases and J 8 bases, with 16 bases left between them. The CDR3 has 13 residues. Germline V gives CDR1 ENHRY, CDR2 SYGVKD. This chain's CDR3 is CAISTEAEKGYTF. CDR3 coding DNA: TGTGCCATCAGCACCGAGGCCGAGAAGGGCTACACCTTC.

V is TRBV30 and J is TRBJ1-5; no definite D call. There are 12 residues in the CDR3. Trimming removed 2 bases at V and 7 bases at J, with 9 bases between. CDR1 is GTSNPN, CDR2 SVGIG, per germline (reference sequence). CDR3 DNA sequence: TGTGCCTGGAGTAATGTGGGGCAGCCCCAGCATTTT. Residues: CAWSNVGQPQHF.

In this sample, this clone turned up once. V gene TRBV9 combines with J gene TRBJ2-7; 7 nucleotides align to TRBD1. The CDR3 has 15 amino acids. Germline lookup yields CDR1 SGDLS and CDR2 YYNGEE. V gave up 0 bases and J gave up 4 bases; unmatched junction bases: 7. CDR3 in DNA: TGTGCCAGCAGCGTAGCTGGACAGGCTAAATACGAGCAGTACTTC. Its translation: CASSVAGQAKYEQYF.

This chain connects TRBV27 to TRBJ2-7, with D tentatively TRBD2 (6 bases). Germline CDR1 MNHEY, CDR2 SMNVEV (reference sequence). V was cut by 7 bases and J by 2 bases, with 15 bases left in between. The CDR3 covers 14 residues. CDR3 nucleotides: TGTGCCAGCAAGTCGGGGGAATGGACCTACGAGCAGTACTTC. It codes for CASKSGEWTYEQYF.